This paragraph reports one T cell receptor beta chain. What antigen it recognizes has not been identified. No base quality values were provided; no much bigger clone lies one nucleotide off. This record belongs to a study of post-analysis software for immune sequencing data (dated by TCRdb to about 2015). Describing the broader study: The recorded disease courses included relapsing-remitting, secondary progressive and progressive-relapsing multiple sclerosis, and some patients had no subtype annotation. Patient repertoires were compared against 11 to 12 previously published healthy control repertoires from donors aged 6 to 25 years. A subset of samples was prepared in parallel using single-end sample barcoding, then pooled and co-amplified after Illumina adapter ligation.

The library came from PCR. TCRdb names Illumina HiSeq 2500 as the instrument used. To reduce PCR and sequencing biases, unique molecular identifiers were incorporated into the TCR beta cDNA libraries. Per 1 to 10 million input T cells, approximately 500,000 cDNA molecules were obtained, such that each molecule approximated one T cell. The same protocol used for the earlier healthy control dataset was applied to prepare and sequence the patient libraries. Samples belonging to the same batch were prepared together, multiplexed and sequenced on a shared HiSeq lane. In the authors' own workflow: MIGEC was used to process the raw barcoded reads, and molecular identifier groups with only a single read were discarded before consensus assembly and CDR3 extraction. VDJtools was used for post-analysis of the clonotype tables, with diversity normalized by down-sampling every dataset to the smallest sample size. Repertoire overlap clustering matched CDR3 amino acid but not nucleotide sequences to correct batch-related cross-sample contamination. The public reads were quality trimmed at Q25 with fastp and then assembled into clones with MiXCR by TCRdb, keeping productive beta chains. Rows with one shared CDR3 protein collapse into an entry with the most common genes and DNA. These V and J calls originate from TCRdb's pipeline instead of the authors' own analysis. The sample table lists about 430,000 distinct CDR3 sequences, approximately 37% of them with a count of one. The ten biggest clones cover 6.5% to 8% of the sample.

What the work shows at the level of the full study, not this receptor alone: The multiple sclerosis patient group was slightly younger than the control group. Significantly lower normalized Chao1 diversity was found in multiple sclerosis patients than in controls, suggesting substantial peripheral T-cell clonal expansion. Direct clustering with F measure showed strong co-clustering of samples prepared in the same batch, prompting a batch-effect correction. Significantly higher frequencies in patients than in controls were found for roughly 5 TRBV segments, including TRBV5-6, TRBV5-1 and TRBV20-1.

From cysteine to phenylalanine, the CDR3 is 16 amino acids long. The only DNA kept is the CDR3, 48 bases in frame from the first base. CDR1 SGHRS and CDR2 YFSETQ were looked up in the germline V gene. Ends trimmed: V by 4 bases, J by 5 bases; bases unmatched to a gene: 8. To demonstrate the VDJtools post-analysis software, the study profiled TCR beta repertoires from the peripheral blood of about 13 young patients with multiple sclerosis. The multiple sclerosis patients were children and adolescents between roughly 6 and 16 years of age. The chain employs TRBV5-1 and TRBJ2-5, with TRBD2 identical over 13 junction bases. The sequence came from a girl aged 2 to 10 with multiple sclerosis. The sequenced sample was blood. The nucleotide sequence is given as TGCGCCAGCAGCCCCATCCCGACTAGCGGGGGGGAGACCCAGTACTTC. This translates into CASSPIPTSGGETQYF.